Each of the 5 T cell receptor beta chains below was sequenced from the same sample in a study of OX40 agonist ivuxolimab in advanced cancers. Using immunoSEQ multiplex PCR, the repertoire was profiled, and TCRdb retains in-frame clones only, with some absent. The sample carries under 70,000 clones, 85% recorded once. Sequencing was performed on CD4+ or CD8+ T cells sorted from blood, taken in a trial of the OX40 agonist ivuxolimab. These receptors were collected from an adult with an advanced solid tumor such as melanoma, head and neck, liver or kidney cancer.

The rearrangement joins TRBV5-4 to TRBJ1-1; D unresolved. There are 15 residues in the CDR3. Germline-derived CDR1 and CDR2 are SGHNT and YYREEE (reference sequence). V lost 6 bases, J lost 0 bases, and 15 bases lay in between. CDR3 sequence: CASTDNRVMNTEAFF. The CDR3 DNA reads as TGTGCCAGCACCGATAACCGTGTAATGAACACTGAAGCTTTCTTT.

V is TRBV12-2 and J is TRBJ1-5. TRBV12-2 is tagged as a pseudogene. The CDR3 covers 21 residues. The CDR3 reads CASRLPNRRARAPYSNQPQHF. CDR3 DNA: TGTGCAAGTCGCTTACCCAACCGGAGGGCGCGAGCCCCATATAGCAATCAGCCCCAGCATTTT.

The V gene is TRBV5-1, the J gene TRBJ2-7; TRBD1 agrees at 9 bases. Per germline, CDR1 SGHRS and CDR2 YFSETQ. The CDR3 loop spans 16 amino acids. The V segment lost 0 bases and the J segment 0 bases; nucleotides outside the gene matches: 4. CDR3 in amino acids: CASSLEGQGYSYEQYF. CDR3 in DNA: TGCGCCAGCAGCTTGGAGGGACAGGGCTACTCCTACGAGCAGTACTTC.

The gene calls are TRBV7-2 and TRBJ2-7; no reliable D call. Germline CDR1 and CDR2: SGHTA and FQGNSA. This CDR3 spans 12 amino acids. The ends were cut back, 5 bases at V and 7 bases at J, with 12 bases in the middle. The DNA for the CDR3 is TGTGCCAGCAGCCCGACCGGGTATGAGCAGTACTTC. It yields the protein CASSPTGYEQYF.

The chain links TRBV30 to TRBJ2-1; the D gene could be TRBD1 or TRBD2 (5 bases each). The germline V gene has CDR1 GTSNPN and CDR2 SVGIG (reference sequence). The CDR3 length is 13 residues. V was trimmed by 7 bases and J by 4 bases, leaving 14 bases between them. Written as DNA, the CDR3 is TGTGCCTCCGAGGCCGAGGGGTACAATGAGCAGTTCTTC. This translates into CASEAEGYNEQFF.